Listed below are T cell receptor beta chains from one sample, sequenced in a study of blood T cell repertoires in COVID-19. Here immunoSEQ multiplex PCR was the method, and the copy in TCRdb shows in-frame clones only, minus some. The sample has 130,000 to 150,000 clones; around four fifths are singletons. Sequences were obtained from peripheral blood. These receptor sequences come from a woman aged 40 to 49 with active or convalescent COVID-19. CDR3s include the opening cysteine and the closing phenylalanine or tryptophan. Each record gives: clone size, D gene, V gene, J gene, CDR3 DNA, CDR3 protein. A D gene is named only where the DNA matches it firmly. Only some rows state a clone size, as once, few, many or a class for expanded clones.

clone_size: NA; d_call: NA; v_call: TRBV7-9; j_call: TRBJ2-1; cdr3_nt: TGTGCCAGCAGCCCCACAGGGAGCAACTGGGGGAATGAGCAGTTCTTC; cdr3_aa: CASSPTGSNWGNEQFF
clone_size: once; d_call: TRBD1; v_call: TRBV19; j_call: TRBJ1-2; cdr3_nt: TGTGCCAGTAGTCCAAGGGACAGGAGGGCCTATGGCTACACCTTC; cdr3_aa: CASSPRDRRAYGYTF
clone_size: NA; d_call: NA; v_call: TRBV6-2/TRBV6-3; j_call: TRBJ2-7; cdr3_nt: TGTGCCAGCAGCCGCGACTGGCGCTACGAGCAGTACTTC; cdr3_aa: CASSRDWRYEQYF
clone_size: NA; d_call: TRBD2; v_call: TRBV30; j_call: TRBJ2-1; cdr3_nt: TGTGCCTGGACTAGCGGGTATCCTTACAATGAGCAGTTCTTC; cdr3_aa: CAWTSGYPYNEQFF
clone_size: NA; d_call: NA; v_call: TRBV3-1/TRBV3-2; j_call: TRBJ2-7; cdr3_nt: TGTGCCAGCAGCCATTTCCGGGATCCCTACGAGCAGTACTTC; cdr3_aa: CASSHFRDPYEQYF
clone_size: NA; d_call: NA; v_call: TRBV9; j_call: TRBJ2-1; cdr3_nt: TGTGCCAGCAGCGTTTTGGCAGCCTACAATGAGCAGTTCTTC; cdr3_aa: CASSVLAAYNEQFF
clone_size: NA; d_call: NA; v_call: TRBV6-5; j_call: TRBJ1-5; cdr3_nt: TGTGCCAGCAGTTACTCGGGCCAGATCAATCAGCCCCAGCATTTT; cdr3_aa: CASSYSGQINQPQHF
clone_size: NA; d_call: TRBD2; v_call: TRBV4-1; j_call: TRBJ2-3; cdr3_nt: TGCGCCAGCAGCCAAGCCTTAGCGGGGGGCTACATTGTCGCAGATACGCAGTATTTT; cdr3_aa: CASSQALAGGYIVADTQYF
clone_size: NA; d_call: TRBD1; v_call: TRBV28; j_call: TRBJ2-5; cdr3_nt: TGTGCCAGCAGCCGAAGGGACAGCCAAGAGACCCAGTACTTC; cdr3_aa: CASSRRDSQETQYF
clone_size: NA; d_call: NA; v_call: TRBV4-3; j_call: TRBJ2-3; cdr3_nt: TGCGCCAGCAGCCAATCAGGGATCACAGATACGCAGTATTTT; cdr3_aa: CASSQSGITDTQYF
clone_size: NA; d_call: NA; v_call: TRBV5-5; j_call: TRBJ1-6; cdr3_nt: TGTGCCAGCAGCTTGCGAGGGAACTCCTATAATTCACCCCTCCACTTT; cdr3_aa: CASSLRGNSYNSPLHF